Detailed here is one TCR beta chain. Genomic DNA of unsorted samples came from tens of millions of PBMCs. The CDR3 sequence is 10 residues long. The record originates from a study of shared clonotypes between healthy human individuals. Unsorted PBMCs provided DNA that was sequenced on ten immunoSEQ deep assay plates. Sequenced by immunoSEQ multiplex PCR; TCRdb stores in-frame clones only, minus some. Of about 500,000 clones listed, roughly 80% are singletons. The clonotype originates from a woman aged 40 to 55 in good health. Some clones in this sample may be carry-over from other donors' samples. The sequenced material came from PBMCs. The chain is built from TRBV12-1 and TRBJ2-4; the D call in the table, TRBD2, was not verified against the DNA. TRBV12-1 corresponds to a pseudogene. In DNA form, the CDR3 reads TGTGCCAGGATTAGGGAGATTCAGTACTTC. Translated: CARIREIQYF.